This TCR beta chain was identified in a study of glioma-infiltrating T cells. Study results and limitations: Tissue and blood shared very few CDR3 sequences. Non-neoplastic patients had below-expected tissue-blood divergence, while all gliomas exceeded expectation.

Ten or more counts support this clonotype. Antigen: not known. Germline CDR1 and CDR2: SGHVS and FNYEAQ. The V end lost 6 bases, the J end lost 3 bases, and 8 bases lay between the germline ends. This CDR3 comprises 13 residues. TCR alpha and beta CDR3 regions were amplified from RNA using iRepertoire nested multiplex PCR. Each CDR3 protein gets one entry after TCRdb re-called the multiplex PCR reads with MiXCR. Seen here are some 93,000 distinct CDR3 sequences, around 40% observed once, and the top ten hold more than 30%. The sequence was obtained from a human donor with low-grade glioma or glioblastoma, undergoing nonglioma brain surgery, or in good health (not recorded which). The sequenced material came from glioma tissue, nonneoplastic brain tissue, or PBMCs (not recorded which). The genes are TRBV7-6 and TRBJ2-2; D is unclear. The CDR3 loop is CASRGIDTGELFF. In DNA, the CDR3 is TGTGCCAGCAGAGGGATCGACACCGGGGAGCTGTTTTTT.